These 21 T cell receptor beta chains were all obtained from the same sample, sequenced in a study of cytomegalovirus exposure and HLA in healthy donors. The PCR had 60 Vbeta and 13 Jbeta primers. Measured with immunoSEQ multiplex PCR; TCRdb has only the in-frame clones, and not every one. The sample contains about 98,000 clones, over 60% of which appear only once. Material for sequencing was PBMCs. The receptors originated from a male donor in good health and CMV-seropositive.

The V call is TRBV6-5, the J call TRBJ2-1, with 12 bases fitting TRBD2. V shed 5 bases, J shed 8 bases, and the junction held 7 bases outside the gene matches. CDR1 and CDR2 from the germline V gene are MNHEY and SVGAGI. CDR3 length equals 15 residues. The CDR3 coding sequence is TGTGCCAGCAGTGCTTGGACTAGCGGGATGGATGAGCAGTTCTTC. Its translation is CASSAWTSGMDEQFF.

The CDR3 nucleotides read TGTGCCAGCAGCGTAGCGGCGGGAGCCCTTTACAATGAGCAGTTCTTC. Its protein is CASSVAAGALYNEQFF. The V call is TRBV9, the J call TRBJ2-1, with 7 positions matching TRBD2. Germline lookup yields CDR1 SGDLS and CDR2 YYNGEE. V was pared by 0 bases and J by 4 bases, with 7 bases of the junction left unmatched. CDR3 length: 16 amino acids.

This chain uses TRBV28 with TRBJ1-5, with 9 bases aligning to TRBD1. J was trimmed by 6 bases and V by 6 bases; bases with no gene match: 6. The CDR3 consists of 14 residues. Germline V gene sequence: CDR1 MDHEN, CDR2 SYDVKM. For the CDR3, the DNA is TGTGCCAGCAGAAGCGGACAGGGGATTCAGCCCCAGCATTTT. It encodes CASRSGQGIQPQHF.

This rearrangement joins TRBV7-2 to TRBJ2-1; 10 bases are shared with TRBD2. The CDR3 totals 16 residues. The ends lost 1 base at V and 6 bases at J; junction bases unmatched: 6. Germline CDR1 is SGHTA and CDR2 is FQGNSA. The CDR3 DNA reads TGTGCCAGCAGCTTAGACAGAGCTAGCGGGAGCAATGAGCAGTTCTTC. It is translated as CASSLDRASGSNEQFF.

Points on this clone: The junction shows a germline mismatch at one end, possibly a read error. The chain couples TRBV7-9 to TRBJ2-5; 9 bases match TRBD2. This CDR3 spans 15 amino acids. The V gene's germline CDR1 is SEHNR and CDR2 FQNEAQ (reference sequence). The CDR3 loop reads CSSSLAQTSGFRQYF. CDR3 DNA: TGTTCCAGCAGCTTAGCGCAAACTAGCGGGTTTAGGCAGTACTTC.

The chain employs TRBV7-2 and TRBJ2-1, with 9 bases identical to TRBD2. The ends lost 6 bases at V and 8 bases at J; junction bases unmatched: 8. The CDR3 has 14 residues. Germline V CDR1 and CDR2: SGHTA, FQGNSA. This CDR3 is CASRYPSGMDEQFF. CDR3 sequence (DNA): TGTGCCAGCAGATATCCTAGCGGGATGGATGAGCAGTTCTTC.

As for this clone: The sample has other DNA sequences that encode this CDR3 too. CDR3 nucleotides: TGTGCCAGCAGTTCCGGACAGGGTGATCAGCCCCAGCATTTT. It specifies CASSSGQGDQPQHF. The chain employs TRBV28 and TRBJ1-5, with 8 bases lining up with TRBD1. The CDR3 spans 14 residues. V dropped 4 bases and J dropped 5; count of bases not matched to a gene: 4. Germline CDR1 reads MDHEN; CDR2 reads SYDVKM.

This sequence joins TRBV6-5 and TRBJ1-6, with D possibly being TRBD1 (6 bases). Trimming left V 0 bases short and J 7 bases short, with 10 bases between. The CDR3 runs to 15 residues. Germline-derived CDR1 and CDR2 are MNHEY and SVGAGI. The CDR3 reads CASSYSHTGNSPLHF. CDR3 nucleotide sequence: TGTGCCAGCAGTTACTCTCATACAGGGAATTCACCCCTCCACTTT.

In this sample, this clone turned up once. The CDR3 sequence: CASSFPRPEQYF. The DNA for the CDR3 is TGTGCCAGCAGTTTCCCTCGTCCCGAGCAGTACTTC. This chain connects TRBV27 to TRBJ2-7; D not resolved. The germline V and J ends were trimmed by 3 bases and 6 bases, with 9 bases remaining between them. The CDR3 contains 12 residues. The germline gives CDR1 MNHEY, CDR2 SMNVEV (reference sequence).

The V gene is TRBV21-1, the J gene TRBJ2-5; TRBD2 is the table's D call, not checked against the DNA. The J call may be faulty, since TRBJ2-7 better matches the DNA end. TRBV21-1 is listed as a pseudogene. This CDR3 comprises 15 residues. Written as DNA, the CDR3 is TGTGCCAGCAGCAAAGGACGGGGGGCTTCTGACGAGCAGTACTTC. Protein sequence: CASSKGRGASDEQYF.

The CDR3 DNA reads as TGTGCCAGTAGTATCTCTAGCGGGGGGTACAATGAGCAGTTCTTC. Amino acid sequence: CASSISSGGYNEQFF. The rearrangement links TRBV19 to TRBJ2-1; 11 bases line up with TRBD2. The trim removed 3 bases at V and 4 bases at J, leaving 2 bases unmatched. Germline CDR1 and CDR2: LNHDA and SQIVND (reference sequence). This CDR3 has 15 amino acids.

The rearrangement uses TRBV7-9 and TRBJ2-2, with 7 bases matching TRBD1. The CDR3 spans 12 residues. With 5 bases clipped from V and 6 bases from J, the junction kept 0 bases outside the gene matches. The germline V gene encodes CDR1 SEHNR and CDR2 FQNEAQ (reference sequence). Here the CDR3 DNA reads TGTGCCAGCAGCGGGACAGCCGGGGAGCTGTTTTTT. Its translation is CASSGTAGELFF.

The CDR3 reads CASSYSRTSGGETQYF. As DNA, the CDR3 is TGTGCCAGCAGTTACTCCAGGACTAGCGGGGGGGAGACCCAGTACTTC. The chain has TRBV6-6 and TRBJ2-5, with 14 positions matching TRBD2. This CDR3 has 16 residues. V shed 0 bases, J shed 5 bases, and the junction held 2 bases outside the gene matches. Germline V CDR1 and CDR2: MNHNY, SVGAGI (reference sequence).

This chain uses TRBV6-6 with TRBJ2-2; 7 bases align to TRBD1. The CDR3 is made up of 16 amino acids. CDR1 and CDR2 (germline): MNHNY, SVGAGI (reference sequence). Trimming at V came to 0 bases and at J to 3 bases, leaving 4 bases not matched to a gene. The CDR3 is CASSYSRDSYTGELFF. The CDR3 DNA reads TGTGCCAGCAGTTACTCCCGGGACAGCTACACCGGGGAGCTGTTTTTT.

The chain couples TRBV14 to TRBJ2-2; 12 nucleotides agree with TRBD2. The CDR3 runs 17 residues. Looked up from germline, CDR1 is SGHDN and CDR2 is FVKESK. V dropped 3 bases and J dropped 6; count of bases not matched to a gene: 8. The CDR3 sequence is CASSQLAGGPNSGELFF. CDR3 in DNA: TGTGCCAGCAGCCAGCTAGCGGGAGGGCCTAACTCCGGGGAGCTGTTTTTT.

This clone was observed a handful of times. The gene calls are TRBV7-9 and TRBJ2-1; TRBD2 agrees at 10 bases. The CDR3 extends over 18 amino acids. CDR1 is SEHNR, CDR2 FQNEAQ, per germline (reference sequence). The V segment lost 3 bases and the J segment 10 bases; nucleotides outside the gene matches: 18. The chain's CDR3 is CASSFPLAGDLSSGEQFF. CDR3 bases: TGTGCCAGCAGCTTCCCTCTAGCGGGGGATTTAAGCTCGGGGGAGCAGTTCTTC.

The chain combines TRBV18 with TRBJ2-1; TRBD2 might be the D (6 bases). The CDR3 spans 13 residues. CDR1 is KGHSH, CDR2 LQKENI, per germline. V lost 7 bases, J lost 7 bases, and 14 bases lay in between. CDR3 bases: TGTGCCAGCTTGCGGGGAGAAGGGAATGAGCAGTTCTTC. Protein: CASLRGEGNEQFF.

The chain employs TRBV30 and TRBJ2-1, with D maybe TRBD1 (5 bases). V dropped 1 base and J dropped 10 bases, with 17 bases sitting between them. The CDR3 is 14 residues long. CDR1 and CDR2 (germline): GTSNPN, SVGIG (reference sequence). CDR3 protein: CAWSAGSTSGEQFF. CDR3 bases: TGTGCCTGGAGTGCAGGGTCCACTTCTGGGGAGCAGTTCTTC.

The V call is TRBV5-8, the J call TRBJ1-5; weak D call: TRBD1 (6 bases). The CDR3 runs to 13 residues. Trimming shortened V by 1 base and J by 5 bases, and 7 bases separated the two germline ends. Germline CDR1 is SGHTS and CDR2 is YDEGEE. CDR3 sequence reads: CASSLNRDQPQHF. The CDR3 DNA sequence: TGTGCCAGCAGCTTGAACAGGGATCAGCCCCAGCATTTT.

This clone turned up a few times. The chain employs TRBV6-4 and TRBJ2-7; 12 nucleotides match TRBD2. After removal of 3 bases from V and 7 bases from J, the junction contained 19 bases not matched to a gene. Germline lookup yields CDR1 MRHNA and CDR2 SNTAGT. This CDR3 spans 19 amino acids. DNA for the CDR3: TGTGCCAGCAGTGAACGCAGGGGTGGCAAAACTAGCGGGGGGTTAGAGCAGTACTTC. It codes for CASSERRGGKTSGGLEQYF.

The chain recombines TRBV10-3 with TRBJ2-7; tentatively, D is TRBD2 (5 bases). V dropped 3 bases and J dropped 2 bases, with 20 bases sitting between them. CDR1 is ENHRY, CDR2 SYGVKD, per germline. This CDR3 contains 17 residues. CDR3: CAISEVPRMRVTYEQYF. In DNA, the CDR3 is TGTGCCATCAGTGAAGTTCCTAGAATGCGGGTGACCTACGAGCAGTACTTC.